Shown below are 19 T cell receptor beta chains from a single sample sequenced in a study of T cell changes during pregnancy in multiple sclerosis (dated by TCRdb to the late 2010s). Libraries were built with the immunoSEQ multiplex PCR assay. This immuneACCESS table, as held by TCRdb, lists in-frame sequences with V and J called but not all clones. Of the missing ones, under half trace to an unresolved V gene in checked studies; the others have no known cause. The sample table shows 35,000 to 55,000 clones, and roughly 92% are seen once. The ten largest clones represent 1.3% of the sample. The specimen sequenced was peripheral blood. These receptors were collected from a female donor with multiple sclerosis, enrolled in a pregnancy study.

V gene TRBV30 combines with J gene TRBJ1-2; D is unclear. The germline CDR1 and CDR2 sequences are GTSNPN and SVGIG (reference sequence). CDR3 length equals 13 residues. Trimming removed 0 bases from V and 1 base from J, with 6 bases in between. The CDR3: CAWSVDHNYGYTF. As DNA, the CDR3 is TGTGCCTGGAGTGTGGACCATAACTATGGCTACACCTTC.

This sequence joins TRBV19 and TRBJ1-5; no clear D. The V end was cut by 3 bases, the J end by 3 bases, with 9 bases between. The CDR3 sequence is 14 residues long. CDR1 and CDR2 (germline): LNHDA, SQIVND (reference sequence). CDR3: CASSILQPNQPQHF. CDR3 bases: TGTGCCAGTAGTATTCTACAGCCCAATCAGCCCCAGCATTTT.

The chain's CDR3 is CASSIVLGATGNTIYF. The CDR3 nucleotides read TGTGCCAGTAGTATAGTCCTGGGCGCTACTGGAAACACCATATATTTT. V usage is TRBV19 and J usage is TRBJ1-3; D is uncertain. The CDR3 is 16 residues long. Trimming removed 1 base at V and 2 bases at J, with 12 bases between. Germline values: CDR1 LNHDA, CDR2 SQIVND (reference sequence).

This clone was observed a single time. The genes are TRBV19 and TRBJ2-7; 11 nucleotides align to TRBD1. Looked up from germline, CDR1 is LNHDA and CDR2 is SQIVND (reference sequence). This CDR3 comprises 12 residues. With 3 bases clipped from V and 9 bases from J, the junction kept 1 base outside the gene matches. The chain's CDR3 is CASSMDRGRQYF. CDR3 sequence (DNA): TGTGCCAGTAGTATGGACAGGGGGCGGCAGTACTTC.

This chain connects TRBV7-2 to TRBJ1-4; tentative D call: TRBD1 (6 bases). Germline CDR1 and CDR2: SGHTA and FQGNSA. The V gene lost 0 bases and the J gene lost 2 bases, with 10 bases spanning the gap. The CDR3 sequence is 16 residues long. Here the CDR3 DNA reads TGTGCCAGCAGCTTAGCGCCGAGGGGGACTAATGAAAAACTGTTTTTT. Translating it yields CASSLAPRGTNEKLFF.

The chain couples TRBV29-1 to TRBJ1-4; D is possibly TRBD1 (5 bases). V lost 6 bases and J 6 bases, leaving 14 bases between the germline ends. The CDR3 extends over 13 amino acids. Germline V gene sequence: CDR1 SQVTM, CDR2 ANQGSEA. This CDR3 is CSVSLGTDEKLFF. CDR3 DNA: TGCAGCGTCTCCTTGGGGACGGATGAAAAACTGTTTTTT.

The rearrangement uses TRBV7-9 and TRBJ2-1, with 13 bases aligning to TRBD2. V dropped 4 bases and J dropped 8; count of bases not matched to a gene: 5. CDR3 size: 15 residues. Looked up from germline, CDR1 is SEHNR and CDR2 is FQNEAQ (reference sequence). DNA for the CDR3: TGTGCCAGCAGCTCCCGACTAGCGGGAGGAGATGAGCAGTTCTTC. Translation: CASSSRLAGGDEQFF. The full variable domain, with the rest looked up from reference TRBV7-9 and TRBJ2-1, is DTGVSQNPRHKITKRGQNVTFRCDPISEHNRLYWYRQTLGQGPEFLTYFQNEAQLEKSRLLSDRFSAERPKGSFSTLEIQRTEQGDSAMYLCASSSRLAGGDEQFFGPGTRLTVL.

The chain employs TRBV5-1 and TRBJ2-3, with D possibly being TRBD1 or TRBD2 (5 bases each). The CDR3 covers 16 residues. V was clipped by 1 base and J by 5 bases, with 17 bases between them. Germline values: CDR1 SGHRS, CDR2 YFSETQ. For the CDR3, the DNA is TGCGCCAGCAGCTTGTCTGACAGAGGGTTGGGAGATACGCAGTATTTT. This sequence encodes CASSLSDRGLGDTQYF.

The J gene is TRBJ2-7, the V gene TRBV19, with 11 bases matching TRBD2. The V segment lost 1 base and the J segment 2 bases; nucleotides outside the gene matches: 4. The CDR3 runs to 16 residues. Germline V gives CDR1 LNHDA, CDR2 SQIVND (reference sequence). CDR3 protein: CASSIAATSGTYEQYF. The CDR3 DNA reads TGTGCCAGTAGTATAGCGGCGACTAGCGGGACCTACGAGCAGTACTTC.

V is TRBV27 and J is TRBJ2-3; the D is unclear. CDR1 and CDR2 from the germline V gene are MNHEY and SMNVEV (reference sequence). This CDR3 contains 14 residues. Deletions cut 0 bases from V and 0 bases from J, with 4 bases between. The CDR3 reads CASSLSTSTDTQYF. In DNA, the CDR3 is TGTGCCAGCAGTTTATCGACTAGCACAGATACGCAGTATTTT.

The rearrangement uses TRBV9 and TRBJ2-3; D remains ambiguous. The V end was cut by 4 bases, the J end by 6 bases, with 15 bases between. Germline V gene sequence: CDR1 SGDLS, CDR2 YYNGEE. This CDR3 comprises 14 residues. The CDR3 spells CASSTPRQTDTQYF. The DNA for the CDR3 is TGTGCCAGCAGCACCCCCCGGCAGACCGATACGCAGTATTTT. Full variable domain (remainder filled in from reference TRBV9 and TRBJ2-3): DSGVTQTPKHLITATGQRVTLRCSPRSGDLSVYWYQQSLDQGLQFLIQYYNGEERAKGNILERFSAQQFPDLHSELNLSSLELGDSALYFCASSTPRQTDTQYFGPGTRLTVL.

This chain joins TRBV16 and TRBJ2-1; D ambiguous. The germline V and J ends were trimmed by 4 bases and 1 base, with 8 bases remaining between them. Germline CDR1 and CDR2: KGHSY and FQNENV. The CDR3 is 14 amino acids. The CDR3 DNA follows: TGTGCCAGCAGCCCCCACCATTCCTACAATGAGCAGTTCTTC. This encodes CASSPHHSYNEQFF. Supplemented by reference TRBV16 and TRBJ2-1, the full variable domain reads GEEVAQTPKHLVRGEGQKAKLYCAPIKGHSYVFWYQQVLKNEFKFLISFQNENVFDETGMPKERFSAKCLPNSPCSLEIQATKLEDSAVYFCASSPHHSYNEQFFGPGTRLTVL.

The rearrangement links TRBV18 to TRBJ1-2; 10 positions agree with TRBD1. The CDR3 covers 15 residues. The V and J ends lost 0 bases and 10 bases, in that order; junction bases with no gene match: 8. CDR1 and CDR2 (germline): KGHSH, LQKENI. The CDR3 nucleotides are TGTGCCAGCTCACCACCAGACAGGGGGCGGAGTGACTACACCTTC. This translates into CASSPPDRGRSDYTF.

This rearrangement joins TRBV28 to TRBJ1-5; 8 bases are a match to TRBD1. This CDR3 comprises 13 residues. Germline assignment: CDR1 MDHEN and CDR2 SYDVKM. Trimming removed 5 bases from V and 7 bases from J; junction bases left unmatched: 4. CDR3 DNA: TGTGCCAGCAGTCAGCAGGGGGCGCAGCCCCAGCATTTT. Encoded protein: CASSQQGAQPQHF.

The CDR3 loop is CASSQAGEAFF. The DNA of the CDR3 is TGCGCCAGCAGCCAAGCAGGGGAAGCTTTCTTT. V is TRBV4-1 and J is TRBJ1-1; possibly TRBD1 for D (5 bases). This CDR3 comprises 11 residues. V was trimmed by 1 base and J by 8 bases, leaving 5 bases between them. Looked up from germline, CDR1 is MGHRA and CDR2 is YSYEKL.

The chain joins TRBV6-5 to TRBJ2-7, with unresolved D. The CDR3 runs to 13 residues. Germline assignment: CDR1 MNHEY and CDR2 SVGAGI. V lost 2 bases to trimming and J lost 3 bases, with 8 bases between them. CDR3 coding DNA: TGTGCCAGCAGTTACAACGGAGACTACGAGCAGTACTTC. As protein: CASSYNGDYEQYF.

V is TRBV27 and J is TRBJ2-3; possible D gene TRBD1, 5 bases. This CDR3 comprises 11 residues. Between the trimmed V and J ends, which lost 7 bases and 6 bases, there was a span of 8 bases. CDR1 and CDR2 from the germline V gene are MNHEY and SMNVEV (reference sequence). CDR3 amino acids: CASMQGDTQYF. CDR3 sequence (DNA): TGTGCCAGCATGCAGGGTGATACGCAGTATTTT.

The chain couples TRBV7-2 to TRBJ1-5, with D unresolved. CDR3 length equals 14 residues. CDR1 is SGHTA, CDR2 FQGNSA, per germline. Trimming took 4 bases from V and 2 from J, leaving 9 bases between them. CDR3 in amino acids: CASSWEGGNQPQHF. In nucleotides, the CDR3 is TGTGCCAGCAGCTGGGAGGGAGGCAATCAGCCCCAGCATTTT. Complete variable domain (other parts from reference TRBV7-2 and TRBJ1-5): GAGVSQSPSNKVTEKGKDVELRCDPISGHTALYWYRQSLGQGLEFLIYFQGNSAPDKSGLPSDRFSAERTGGSVSTLTIQRTQQEDSAVYLCASSWEGGNQPQHFGDGTRLSIL.

This clone was counted between two and nine times. At the DNA level, this CDR3 is encoded by other sequences in the same sample as well. The chain combines TRBV7-3 with TRBJ2-1; TRBD2 might be the D (5 bases). Per germline, CDR1 SGHTA and CDR2 FQGTGA. V dropped 5 bases and J dropped 0 bases, with 11 bases sitting between them. The CDR3 sequence is 15 residues long. The CDR3 DNA is TGTGCCAGCAGCGAGCTAGGAGGCTCCTACAATGAGCAGTTCTTC. It yields the protein CASSELGGSYNEQFF.